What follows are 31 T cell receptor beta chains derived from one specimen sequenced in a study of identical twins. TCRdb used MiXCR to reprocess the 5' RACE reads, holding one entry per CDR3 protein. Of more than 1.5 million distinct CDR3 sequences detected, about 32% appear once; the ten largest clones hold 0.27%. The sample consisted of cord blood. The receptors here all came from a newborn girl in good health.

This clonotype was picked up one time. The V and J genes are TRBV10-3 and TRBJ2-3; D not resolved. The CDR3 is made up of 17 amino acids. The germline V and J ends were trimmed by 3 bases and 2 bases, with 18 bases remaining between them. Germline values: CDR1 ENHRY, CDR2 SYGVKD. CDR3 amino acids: CAISDATLGRNTDTQYF. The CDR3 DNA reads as TGTGCCATCAGTGACGCGACCCTCGGACGTAACACAGATACGCAGTATTTT.

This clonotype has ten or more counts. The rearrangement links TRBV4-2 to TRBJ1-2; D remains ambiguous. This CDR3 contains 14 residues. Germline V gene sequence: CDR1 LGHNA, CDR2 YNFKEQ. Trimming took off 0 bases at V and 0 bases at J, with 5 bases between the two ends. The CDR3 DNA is TGTGCCAGCAGCCAAGAAGGAGCTAACTATGGCTACACCTTC. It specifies CASSQEGANYGYTF.

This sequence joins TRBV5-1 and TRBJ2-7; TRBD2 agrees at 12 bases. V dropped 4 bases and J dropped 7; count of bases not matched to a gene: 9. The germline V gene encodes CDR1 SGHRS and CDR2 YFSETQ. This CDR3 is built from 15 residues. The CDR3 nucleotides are TGCGCCAGCAGCGACGGACTAGCGGGACATGATGAGCAGTACTTC. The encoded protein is CASSDGLAGHDEQYF. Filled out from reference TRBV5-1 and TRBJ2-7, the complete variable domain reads KAGVTQTPRYLIKTRGQQVTLSCSPISGHRSVSWYQQTPGQGLQFLFEYFSETQRNKGNFPGRFSGRQFSNSRSEMNVSTLELGDSALYLCASSDGLAGHDEQYFGPGTRLTVT.

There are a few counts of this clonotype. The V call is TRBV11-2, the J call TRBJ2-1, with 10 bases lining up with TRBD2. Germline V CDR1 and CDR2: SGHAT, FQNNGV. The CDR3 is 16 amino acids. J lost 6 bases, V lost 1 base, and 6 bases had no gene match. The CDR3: CASSLGIAGGINEQFF. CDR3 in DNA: TGTGCCAGCAGCTTAGGTATAGCGGGAGGTATCAATGAGCAGTTCTTC.

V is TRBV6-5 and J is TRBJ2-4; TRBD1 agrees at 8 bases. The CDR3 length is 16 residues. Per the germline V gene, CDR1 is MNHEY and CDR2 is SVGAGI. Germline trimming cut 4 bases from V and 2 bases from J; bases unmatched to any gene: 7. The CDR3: CASSSNQGASKNIQYF. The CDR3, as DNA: TGTGCCAGCAGTTCTAACCAGGGGGCGTCCAAAAACATTCAGTACTTC.

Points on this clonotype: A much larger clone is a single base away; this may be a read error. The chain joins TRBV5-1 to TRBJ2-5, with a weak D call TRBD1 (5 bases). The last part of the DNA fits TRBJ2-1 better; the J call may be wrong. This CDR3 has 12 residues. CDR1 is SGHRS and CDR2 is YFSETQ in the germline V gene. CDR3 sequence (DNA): TGCGCCAGCAGTGACAGCCAAGAGACCCAGTTCTTC. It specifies CASSDSQETQFF.

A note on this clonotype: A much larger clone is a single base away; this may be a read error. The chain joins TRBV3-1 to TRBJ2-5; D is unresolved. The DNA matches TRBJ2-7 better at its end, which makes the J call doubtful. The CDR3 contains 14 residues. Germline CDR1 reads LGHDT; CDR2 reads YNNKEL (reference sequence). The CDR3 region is CANSQDSARYEQYF. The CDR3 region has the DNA TGTGCCAACAGCCAAGACTCTGCGCGCTACGAGCAGTACTTC.

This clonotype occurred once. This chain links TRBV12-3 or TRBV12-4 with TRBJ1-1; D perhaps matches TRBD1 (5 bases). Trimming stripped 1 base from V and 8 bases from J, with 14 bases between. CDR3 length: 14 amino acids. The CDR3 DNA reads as TGTGCCAGCAGTTTAGTAGTGCACGGGACGGAAGCTTTCTTT. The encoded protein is CASSLVVHGTEAFF.

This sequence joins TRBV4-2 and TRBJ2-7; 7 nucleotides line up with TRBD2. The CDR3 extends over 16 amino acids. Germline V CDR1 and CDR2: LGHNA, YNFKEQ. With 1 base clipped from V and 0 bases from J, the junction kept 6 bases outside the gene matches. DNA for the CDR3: TGTGCCAGCAGCCAAGGTTCAGGGAGGGCCTCCTACGAGCAGTACTTC. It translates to CASSQGSGRASYEQYF.

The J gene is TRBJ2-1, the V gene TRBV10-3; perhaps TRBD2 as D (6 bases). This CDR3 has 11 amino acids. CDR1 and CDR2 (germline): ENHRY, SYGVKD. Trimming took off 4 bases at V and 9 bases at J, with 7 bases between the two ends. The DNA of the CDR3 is TGTGCCATCAGTGTGGGGGGTGAGCAGTTCTTC. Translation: CAISVGGEQFF.

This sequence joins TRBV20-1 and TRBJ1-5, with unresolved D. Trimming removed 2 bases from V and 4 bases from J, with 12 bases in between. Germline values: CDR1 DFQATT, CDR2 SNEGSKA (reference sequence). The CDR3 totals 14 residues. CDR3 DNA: TGCAGTGCTAGACCCACGGGGTGGAATCAGCCCCAGCATTTT. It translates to CSARPTGWNQPQHF.

CDR3 residues: CASSLDFRAGANVLTF. The CDR3 DNA follows: TGTGCCAGCAGCTTAGATTTCAGGGCTGGGGCCAACGTCCTGACTTTC. This chain links TRBV11-2 with TRBJ2-6; D perhaps matches TRBD1 (5 bases). The length of the CDR3 is 16 residues. The V gene's germline CDR1 is SGHAT and CDR2 FQNNGV. Trimming pared 0 bases from V and 2 bases from J, leaving 8 bases between. Full variable domain (remainder filled in from reference TRBV11-2 and TRBJ2-6): EAGVAQSPRYKIIEKRQSVAFWCNPISGHATLYWYQQILGQGPKLLIQFQNNGVVDDSQLPKDRFSAERLKGVDSTLKIQPAKLEDSAVYLCASSLDFRAGANVLTFGAGSRLTVL.

In DNA form, the CDR3 reads TGCAGTGCTAGCAGTCCTAACTATGGCTACACCTTC. This codes for CSASSPNYGYTF. The rearrangement joins TRBV20-1 to TRBJ1-2; D ambiguous. The CDR3 is 12 residues long. V dropped 3 bases and J dropped 0 bases, with 5 bases sitting between them. Looked up from germline, CDR1 is DFQATT and CDR2 is SNEGSKA (reference sequence).

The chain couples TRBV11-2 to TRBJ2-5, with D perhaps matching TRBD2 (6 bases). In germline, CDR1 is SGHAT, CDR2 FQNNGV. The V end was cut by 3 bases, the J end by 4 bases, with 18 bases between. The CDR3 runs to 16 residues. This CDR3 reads CASSFGGAEGGETQYF. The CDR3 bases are TGTGCCAGCAGCTTCGGGGGAGCTGAGGGAGGAGAGACCCAGTACTTC.

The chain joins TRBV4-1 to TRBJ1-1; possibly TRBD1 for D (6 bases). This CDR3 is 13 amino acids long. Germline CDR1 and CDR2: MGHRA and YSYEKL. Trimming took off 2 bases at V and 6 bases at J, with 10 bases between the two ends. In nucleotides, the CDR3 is TGCGCCAGCAGCCAACTCCAGGGGTCTGAAGCTTTCTTT. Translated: CASSQLQGSEAFF.

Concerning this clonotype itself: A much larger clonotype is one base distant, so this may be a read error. The CDR3 loop is CASSFGHPSDEQYF. In nucleotides, the CDR3 is TGTGCCAGCAGTTTTGGACACCCCTCGGATGAGCAGTACTTC. The rearrangement joins TRBV12-3 or TRBV12-4 to TRBJ2-5, with D tentatively TRBD1 (5 bases). The V end lost 3 bases, the J end lost 11 bases, and 19 bases lay between the germline ends. The CDR3 runs 14 residues.

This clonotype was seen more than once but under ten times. CDR3 coding DNA: TGTGCCAGCAGTTTTTCCCCTCTTAGCTCCACCCAGTACTTC. Its translation is CASSFSPLSSTQYF. This chain links TRBV28 with TRBJ2-7; D gene unclear. The CDR3 extends over 14 amino acids. The V and J ends lost 3 bases and 10 bases respectively, with 19 bases between them. CDR1 is MDHEN and CDR2 is SYDVKM in the germline V gene.

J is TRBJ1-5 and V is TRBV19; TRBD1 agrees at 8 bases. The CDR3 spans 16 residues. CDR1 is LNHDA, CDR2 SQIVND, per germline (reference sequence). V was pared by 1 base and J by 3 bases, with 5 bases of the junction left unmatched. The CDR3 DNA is TGTGCCAGTAGTATAGGCGGACAGGGCAACAATCAGCCCCAGCATTTT. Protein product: CASSIGGQGNNQPQHF.

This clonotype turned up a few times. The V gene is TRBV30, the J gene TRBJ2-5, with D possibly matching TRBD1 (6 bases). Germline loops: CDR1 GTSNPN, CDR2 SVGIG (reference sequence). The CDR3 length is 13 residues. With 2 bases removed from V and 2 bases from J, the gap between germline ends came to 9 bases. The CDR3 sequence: CAWSLTGQETQYF. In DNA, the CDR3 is TGTGCCTGGAGTCTTACAGGGCAAGAGACCCAGTACTTC.

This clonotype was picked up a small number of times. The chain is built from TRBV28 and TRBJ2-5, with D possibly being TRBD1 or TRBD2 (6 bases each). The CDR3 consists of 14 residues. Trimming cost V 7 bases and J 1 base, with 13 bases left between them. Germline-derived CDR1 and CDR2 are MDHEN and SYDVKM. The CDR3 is CASTRGTLQETQYF. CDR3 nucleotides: TGTGCCAGCACCCGCGGGACACTCCAAGAGACCCAGTACTTC.

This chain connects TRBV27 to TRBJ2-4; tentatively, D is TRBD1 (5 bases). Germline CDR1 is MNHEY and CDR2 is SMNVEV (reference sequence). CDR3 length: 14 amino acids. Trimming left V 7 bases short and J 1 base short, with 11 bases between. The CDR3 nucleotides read TGTGCCAGCAAGTTTTCAGGGGCCAAAAACATTCAGTACTTC. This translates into CASKFSGAKNIQYF.

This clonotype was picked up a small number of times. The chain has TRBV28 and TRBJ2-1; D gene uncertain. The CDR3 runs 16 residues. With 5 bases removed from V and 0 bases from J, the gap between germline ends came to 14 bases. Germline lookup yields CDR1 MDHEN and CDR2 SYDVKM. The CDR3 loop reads CASSIGALSSYNEQFF. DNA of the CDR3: TGTGCCAGCAGTATAGGAGCCTTAAGCTCCTACAATGAGCAGTTCTTC.

CDR3 DNA sequence: TGTGCCAGCAGCAAAAATCCATCGAGGACCGCCAGGGACGAGCAGTACTTC. Protein product: CASSKNPSRTARDEQYF. V is TRBV21-1 and J is TRBJ2-7; the DNA was not compared with TRBD1, the D call given in the table. TRBV21-1 is reported as a pseudogene. The CDR3 is 17 amino acids.

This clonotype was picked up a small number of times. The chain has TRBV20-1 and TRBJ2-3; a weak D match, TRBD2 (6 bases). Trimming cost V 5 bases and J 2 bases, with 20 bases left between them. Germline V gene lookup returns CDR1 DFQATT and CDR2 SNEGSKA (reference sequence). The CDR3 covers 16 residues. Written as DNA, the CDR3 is TGCAGTGCTTCTAGATTTGGCGGGGCCTACACAGATACGCAGTATTTT. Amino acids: CSASRFGGAYTDTQYF.

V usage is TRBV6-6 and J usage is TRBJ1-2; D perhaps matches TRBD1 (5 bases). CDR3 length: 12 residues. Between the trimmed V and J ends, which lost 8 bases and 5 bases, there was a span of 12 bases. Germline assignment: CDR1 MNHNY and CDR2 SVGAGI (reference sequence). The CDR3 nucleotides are TGTGCCAGCTTCCGGGACCTATATGGCTACACCTTC. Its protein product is CASFRDLYGYTF.

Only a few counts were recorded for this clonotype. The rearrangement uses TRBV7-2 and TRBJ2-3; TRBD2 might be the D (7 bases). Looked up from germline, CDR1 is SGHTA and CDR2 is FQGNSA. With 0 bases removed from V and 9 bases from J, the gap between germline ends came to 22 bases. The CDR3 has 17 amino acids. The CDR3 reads CASSLATAGALIYTQYF. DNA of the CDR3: TGTGCCAGCAGCTTAGCGACCGCGGGGGCCTTAATTTACACGCAGTATTTT. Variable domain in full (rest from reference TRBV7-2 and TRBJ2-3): GAGVSQSPSNKVTEKGKDVELRCDPISGHTALYWYRQSLGQGLEFLIYFQGNSAPDKSGLPSDRFSAERTGGSVSTLTIQRTQQEDSAVYLCASSLATAGALIYTQYFGPGTRLTVL.

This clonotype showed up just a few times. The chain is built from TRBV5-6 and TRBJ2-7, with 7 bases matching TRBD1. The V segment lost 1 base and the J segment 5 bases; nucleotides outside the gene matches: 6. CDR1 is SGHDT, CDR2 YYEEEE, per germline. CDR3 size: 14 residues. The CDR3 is CASSLRYRGDEQYF. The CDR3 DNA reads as TGTGCCAGCAGCTTGAGGTACAGGGGCGACGAGCAGTACTTC. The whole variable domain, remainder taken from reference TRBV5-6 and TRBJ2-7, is DAGVTQSPTHLIKTRGQQVTLRCSPKSGHDTVSWYQQALGQGPQFIFQYYEEEERQRGNFPDRFSGHQFPNYSSELNVNALLLGDSALYLCASSLRYRGDEQYFGPGTRLTVT.

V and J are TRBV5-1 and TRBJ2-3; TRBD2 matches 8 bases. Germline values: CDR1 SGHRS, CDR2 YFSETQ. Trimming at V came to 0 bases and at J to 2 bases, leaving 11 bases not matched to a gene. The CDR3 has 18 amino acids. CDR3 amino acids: CASSLAGKLADYTDTQYF. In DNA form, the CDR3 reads TGCGCCAGCAGCTTGGCCGGGAAACTAGCGGACTACACAGATACGCAGTATTTT.

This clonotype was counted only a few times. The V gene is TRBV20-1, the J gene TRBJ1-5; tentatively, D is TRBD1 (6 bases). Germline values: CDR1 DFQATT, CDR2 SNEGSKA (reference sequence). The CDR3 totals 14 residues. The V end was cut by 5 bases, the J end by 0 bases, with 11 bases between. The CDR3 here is CSAHTGSSNQPQHF. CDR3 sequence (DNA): TGCAGTGCTCACACAGGGAGTAGCAATCAGCCCCAGCATTTT.

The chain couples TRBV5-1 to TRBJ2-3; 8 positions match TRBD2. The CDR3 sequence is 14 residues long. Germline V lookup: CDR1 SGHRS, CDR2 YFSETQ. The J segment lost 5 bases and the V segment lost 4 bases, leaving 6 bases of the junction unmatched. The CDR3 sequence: CASSIGLAIDTQYF. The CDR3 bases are TGCGCCAGCAGCATCGGACTAGCAATAGATACGCAGTATTTT.

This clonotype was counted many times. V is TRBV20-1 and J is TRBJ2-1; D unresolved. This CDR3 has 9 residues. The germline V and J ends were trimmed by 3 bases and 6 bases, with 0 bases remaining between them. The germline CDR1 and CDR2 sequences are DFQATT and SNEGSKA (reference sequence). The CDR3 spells CSASNEQFF. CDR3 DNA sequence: TGCAGTGCTAGCAATGAGCAGTTCTTC.